This TCR beta chain was sequenced in a study of T cell repertoires in cytomegalovirus infection (dated by TCRdb to between 2018 and 2021). Regarding the complete study: Donor HLA type was relevant to the analysis, because carriage of CMV infection together with the matching HLA type was indicated by public TCR beta signatures.

CDR1 and CDR2 (KGHDR, SFDVKD) derive from the germline V gene. Trimming takes 5 bases from V and 5 bases from J, and the germline ends sit 20 bases apart. The CDR3, cysteine through phenylalanine, is 16 amino acids long. Only CDR3 DNA remains: 48 bases, in frame from the first base. Sequenced using an Illumina HiSeq 1500. The public reads were quality trimmed at Q25 with fastp and then assembled into clones with MiXCR by TCRdb, keeping productive beta chains. For every CDR3 protein sequence, its rows merge into one entry that carries the most common genes and DNA. This sample comprises 150,000 to 200,000 distinct CDR3 sequences, approximately 9.7% of them detected only once. The leading ten clones occupy about 4.6% of the sample. Beyond this particular receptor, the publication reports: The ex vivo response was dominated by HLA-C-restricted CMV-specific TCR beta clonotypes, and the single most frequent clonotype in two of eight donors was supplied by these HLA-C-restricted clonotypes. Cumulative frequency of public TCR beta family members discriminated carriers of CMV infection plus the relevant HLA type in this cohort and an independent approximately 340-donor cohort.

The sample holds a few counts of this clonotype. The clone's antigen remains unknown. No per-base quality is available; no much larger clone lies one base away. The TCR originated in a human donor in good health (CMV status not recorded). Some clones in this sample may be carry-over from other donors' samples. The V gene is TRBV24-1 and the J gene is TRBJ2-5; a weak D assignment points to TRBD1 (6 bases agree). Sequencing input: PBMCs. The DNA sequence follows: TGTGCCACCAGTGTCTGGGGTATGGCAGGGGTGGAGACCCAGTACTTC. Translated, this is CATSVWGMAGVETQYF.